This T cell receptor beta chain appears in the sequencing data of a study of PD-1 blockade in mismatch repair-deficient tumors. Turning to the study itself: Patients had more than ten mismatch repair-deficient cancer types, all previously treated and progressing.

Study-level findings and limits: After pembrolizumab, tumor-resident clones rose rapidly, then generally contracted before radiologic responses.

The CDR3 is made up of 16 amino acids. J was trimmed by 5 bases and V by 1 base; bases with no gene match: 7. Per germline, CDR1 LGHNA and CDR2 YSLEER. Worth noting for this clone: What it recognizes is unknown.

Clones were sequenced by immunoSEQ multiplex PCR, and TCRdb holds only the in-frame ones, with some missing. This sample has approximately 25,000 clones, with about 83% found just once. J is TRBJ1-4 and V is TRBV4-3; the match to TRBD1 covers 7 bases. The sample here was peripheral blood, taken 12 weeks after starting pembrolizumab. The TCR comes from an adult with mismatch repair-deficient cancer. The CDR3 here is CASSQAGARGNEKLFF. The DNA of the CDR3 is TGCGCCAGCAGCCAAGCGGGGGCCAGGGGGAATGAAAAACTGTTTTTT.